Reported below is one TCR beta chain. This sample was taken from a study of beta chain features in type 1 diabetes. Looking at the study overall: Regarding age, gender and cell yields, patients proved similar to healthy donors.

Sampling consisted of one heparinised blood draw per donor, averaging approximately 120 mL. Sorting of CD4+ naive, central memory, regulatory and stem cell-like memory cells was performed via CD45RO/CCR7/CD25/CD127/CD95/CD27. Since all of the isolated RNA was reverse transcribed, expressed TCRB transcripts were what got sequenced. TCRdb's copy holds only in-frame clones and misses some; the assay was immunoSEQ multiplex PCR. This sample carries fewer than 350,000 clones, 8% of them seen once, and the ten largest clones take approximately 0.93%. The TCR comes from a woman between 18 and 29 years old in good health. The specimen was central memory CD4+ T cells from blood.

Here the CDR3 DNA reads TGTGCCAGCAGTTACTCGGGTGGGGGTACAGATACGCAGTATTTT. This gives the protein CASSYSGGGTDTQYF. The chain uses TRBV6-6 and TRBJ2-3, with D perhaps given as TRBD1 or TRBD2 (5 bases each). The CDR3 is 15 residues long. Germline values: CDR1 MNHNY, CDR2 SVGAGI (reference sequence). Trimming removed 0 bases at V and 3 bases at J, with 10 bases between.